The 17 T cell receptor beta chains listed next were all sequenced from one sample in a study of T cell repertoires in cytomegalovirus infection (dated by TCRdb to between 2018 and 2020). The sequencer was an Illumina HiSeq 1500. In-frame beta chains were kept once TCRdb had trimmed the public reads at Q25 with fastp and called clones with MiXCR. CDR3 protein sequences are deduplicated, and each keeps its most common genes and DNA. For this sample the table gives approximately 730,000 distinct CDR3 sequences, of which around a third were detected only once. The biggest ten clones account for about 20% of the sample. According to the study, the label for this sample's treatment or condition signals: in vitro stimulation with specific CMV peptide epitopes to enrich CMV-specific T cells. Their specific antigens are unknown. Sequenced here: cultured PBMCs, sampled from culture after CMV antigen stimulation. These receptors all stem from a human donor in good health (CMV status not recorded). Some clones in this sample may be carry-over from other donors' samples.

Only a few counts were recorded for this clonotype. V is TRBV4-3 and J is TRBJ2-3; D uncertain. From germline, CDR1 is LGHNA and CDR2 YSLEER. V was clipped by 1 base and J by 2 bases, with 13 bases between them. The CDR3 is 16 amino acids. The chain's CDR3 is CASSQVYPVATDTQYF. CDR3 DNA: TGCGCCAGCAGCCAAGTGTACCCTGTCGCCACAGATACGCAGTATTTT.

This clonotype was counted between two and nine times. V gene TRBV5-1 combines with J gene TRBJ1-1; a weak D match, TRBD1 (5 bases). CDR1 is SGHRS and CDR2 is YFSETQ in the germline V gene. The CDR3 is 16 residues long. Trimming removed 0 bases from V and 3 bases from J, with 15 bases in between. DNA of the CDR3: TGCGCCAGCAGCTTGGTGGGGACCCAAAAGGACACTGAAGCTTTCTTT. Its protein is CASSLVGTQKDTEAFF.

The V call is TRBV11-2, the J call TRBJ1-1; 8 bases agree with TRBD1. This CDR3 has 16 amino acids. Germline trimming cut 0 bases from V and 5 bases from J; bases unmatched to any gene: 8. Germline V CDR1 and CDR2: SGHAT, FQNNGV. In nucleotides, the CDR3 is TGTGCCAGCAGCTTAGAGGGCAGGGGGCTTAGTACTGAAGCTTTCTTT. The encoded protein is CASSLEGRGLSTEAFF.

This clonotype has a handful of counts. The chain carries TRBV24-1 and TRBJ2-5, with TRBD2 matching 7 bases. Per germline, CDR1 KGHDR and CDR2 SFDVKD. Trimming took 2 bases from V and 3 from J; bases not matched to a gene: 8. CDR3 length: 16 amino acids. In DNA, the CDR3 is TGTGCCACCAGTGATTCAACCGGGACTACGAAAGAGACCCAGTACTTC. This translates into CATSDSTGTTKETQYF.

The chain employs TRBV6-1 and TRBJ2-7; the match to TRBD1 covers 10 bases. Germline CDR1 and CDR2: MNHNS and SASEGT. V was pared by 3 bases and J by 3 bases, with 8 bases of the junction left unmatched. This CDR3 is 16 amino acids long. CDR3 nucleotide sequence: TGTGCCAGCAGTGAGGACGTCGGGACAGGGGTCTACGAGCAGTACTTC. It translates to CASSEDVGTGVYEQYF.

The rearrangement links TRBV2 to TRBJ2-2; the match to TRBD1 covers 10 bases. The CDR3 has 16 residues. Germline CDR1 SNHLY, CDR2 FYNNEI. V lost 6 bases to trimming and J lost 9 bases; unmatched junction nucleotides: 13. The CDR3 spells CASRAGTGDYGRELFF. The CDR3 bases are TGTGCCAGCAGGGCCGGGACAGGGGACTACGGGAGGGAGCTGTTTTTT.

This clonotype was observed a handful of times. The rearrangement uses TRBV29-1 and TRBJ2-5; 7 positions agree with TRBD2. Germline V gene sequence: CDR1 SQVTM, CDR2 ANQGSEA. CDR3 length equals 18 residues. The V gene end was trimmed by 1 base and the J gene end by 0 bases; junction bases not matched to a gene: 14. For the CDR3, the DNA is TGCAGCGTTGAAGGTTCTAGCGGAGGGAAGATGTACCAAGAGACCCAGTACTTC. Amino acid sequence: CSVEGSSGGKMYQETQYF.

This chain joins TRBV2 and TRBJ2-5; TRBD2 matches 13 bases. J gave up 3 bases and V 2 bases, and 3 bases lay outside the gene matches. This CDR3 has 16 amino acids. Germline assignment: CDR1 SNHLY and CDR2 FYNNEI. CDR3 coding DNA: TGTGCCAGCAGTGAAAGACTAGCGGGGGGTAAAGAGACCCAGTACTTC. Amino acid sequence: CASSERLAGGKETQYF.

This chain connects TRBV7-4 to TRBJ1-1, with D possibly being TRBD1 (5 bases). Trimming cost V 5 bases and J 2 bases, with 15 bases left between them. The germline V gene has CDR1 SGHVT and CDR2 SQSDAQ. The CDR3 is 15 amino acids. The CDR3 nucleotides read TGTGCCAGCAGCATACGAGGGGCAGGAAACACTGAAGCTTTCTTT. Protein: CASSIRGAGNTEAFF.

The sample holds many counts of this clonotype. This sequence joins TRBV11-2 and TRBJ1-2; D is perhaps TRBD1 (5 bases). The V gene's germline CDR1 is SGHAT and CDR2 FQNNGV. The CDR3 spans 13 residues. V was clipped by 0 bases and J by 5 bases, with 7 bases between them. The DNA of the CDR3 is TGTGCCAGCAGCTTAGATCGGACATATGGCTACACCTTC. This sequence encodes CASSLDRTYGYTF.

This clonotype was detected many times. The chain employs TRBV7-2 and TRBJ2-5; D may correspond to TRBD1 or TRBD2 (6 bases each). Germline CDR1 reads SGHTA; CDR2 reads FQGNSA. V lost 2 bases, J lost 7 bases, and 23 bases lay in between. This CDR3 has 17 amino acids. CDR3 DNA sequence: TGTGCCAGCAGCTTACTAGGTTTTGGGGGGCGCGGGGTGACCCAGTACTTC. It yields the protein CASSLLGFGGRGVTQYF.

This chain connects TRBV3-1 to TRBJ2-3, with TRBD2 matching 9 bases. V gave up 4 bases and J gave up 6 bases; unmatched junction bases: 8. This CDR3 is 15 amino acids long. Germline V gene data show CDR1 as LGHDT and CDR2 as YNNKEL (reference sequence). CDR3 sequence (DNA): TGTGCCAGCAGCCTTGTAGCGGGAGCCCGGGATACGCAGTATTTT. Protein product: CASSLVAGARDTQYF.

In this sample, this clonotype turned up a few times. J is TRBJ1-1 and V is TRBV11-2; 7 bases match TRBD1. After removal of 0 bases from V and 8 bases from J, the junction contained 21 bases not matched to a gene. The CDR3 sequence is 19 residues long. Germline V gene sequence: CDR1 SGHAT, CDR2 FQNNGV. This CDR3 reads CASSLDSVTGILARDEAFF. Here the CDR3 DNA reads TGTGCCAGCAGCTTAGATTCTGTGACAGGGATTTTGGCTAGGGACGAAGCTTTCTTT.

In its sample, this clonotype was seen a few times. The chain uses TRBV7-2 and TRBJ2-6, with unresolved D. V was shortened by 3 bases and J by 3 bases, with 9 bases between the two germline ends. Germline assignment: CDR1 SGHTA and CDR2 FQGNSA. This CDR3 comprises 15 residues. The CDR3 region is CASSFSPGGANVLTF. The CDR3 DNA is TGTGCCAGCAGCTTCAGTCCTGGTGGGGCCAACGTCCTGACTTTC.

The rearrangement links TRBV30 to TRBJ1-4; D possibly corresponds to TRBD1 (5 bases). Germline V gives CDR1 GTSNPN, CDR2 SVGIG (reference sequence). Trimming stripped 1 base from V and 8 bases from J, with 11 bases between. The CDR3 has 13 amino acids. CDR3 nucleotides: TGTGCCTGGAGTGCAGGGCTTCAGGAAAAACTGTTTTTT. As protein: CAWSAGLQEKLFF.

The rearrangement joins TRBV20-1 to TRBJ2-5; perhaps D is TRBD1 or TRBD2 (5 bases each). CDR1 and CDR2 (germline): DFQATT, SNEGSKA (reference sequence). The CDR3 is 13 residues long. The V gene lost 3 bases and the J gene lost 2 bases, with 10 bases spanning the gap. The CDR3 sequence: CSASRDLQETQYF. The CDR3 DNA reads TGCAGTGCTAGCCGGGACCTACAAGAGACCCAGTACTTC.

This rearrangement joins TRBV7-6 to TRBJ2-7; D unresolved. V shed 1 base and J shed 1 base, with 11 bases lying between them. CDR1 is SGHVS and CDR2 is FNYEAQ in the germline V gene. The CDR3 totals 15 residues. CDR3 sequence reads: CASSLEPGTSYEQYF. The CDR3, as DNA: TGTGCCAGCAGCTTAGAACCCGGTACTTCCTACGAGCAGTACTTC. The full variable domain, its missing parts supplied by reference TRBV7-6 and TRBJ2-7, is GAGVSQSPRYKVTKRGQDVALRCDPISGHVSLYWYRQALGQGPEFLTYFNYEAQQDKSGLPNDRFSAERPEGSISTLTIQRTEQRDSAMYRCASSLEPGTSYEQYFGPGTRLTVT.